This T cell receptor (beta chain) is drawn from a study of T-cell memory formation after mild COVID-19. Germline V gene lookup returns CDR1 SNHLY and CDR2 FYNNEI. This CDR3 contains 13 residues. Trimming took 9 bases from V and 5 from J, leaving 17 bases between them. TCRdb re-called the 5' RACE reads with MiXCR, one entry per CDR3 protein. The sample consists of fewer than 300,000 distinct CDR3 sequences, approximately 18% of them appearing once. The sequenced material came from PBMCs or a T cell subset sorted from them (not recorded which). The rearrangement links TRBV2 to TRBJ2-7, with D perhaps TRBD1 (6 bases). This TCR derives from a man aged 18 to 30 who had mild COVID-19 (a few samples of this study predate the infection). Cell type and time point are not known. The CDR3 loop reads CARDRLPAHEQYF. Written as DNA, the CDR3 is TGTGCCAGGGACAGACTTCCAGCCCACGAGCAGTACTTC.